This TCR beta chain was identified during a study of blood T cell repertoires in COVID-19. Study-wide context: The United States, Italy and Spain provided the acute and convalescent COVID-19 samples. Nucleic acid was either cDNA or gDNA, and it came from T cells, B-cell-depleted T cells, or PBMCs.

Per germline, CDR1 MNHEY and CDR2 SMNVEV (reference sequence). V trimming: 6 bases; J trimming: 1 base; junction bases outside the gene matches: 6. This CDR3 contains 15 residues. Authors' analysis steps: How many nucleated cells were present was estimated from reference gene primer amplification. Libraries were prepared by immunoSEQ multiplex PCR; TCRdb keeps only in-frame clonotypes and omits some of them. V, J and clone size were drawn from that table, and D and trimming were deduced from the DNA. The data contain some 120,000 clones, approximately 83% of them singletons. Sequenced input: peripheral blood. This clonotype was sampled from a woman aged 45-65 years with acute or convalescent COVID-19. The chain is built from TRBV27 and TRBJ1-1, with 9 bases identical to TRBD1. CDR3 loop: CASRNRGLGNTEAFF. The CDR3 region has the DNA TGTGCCAGCAGAAACAGGGGGCTGGGGAACACTGAAGCTTTCTTT.